The 14 T cell receptor beta chains given below trace back to one sample, sequenced in a study of cytomegalovirus exposure and HLA in healthy donors. Data came from immunoSEQ multiplex PCR; TCRdb stores just in-frame clones and leaves some out. The sample shows about 60,000 clones, 90% to 96% of them seen only once. The specimen sequenced was PBMCs. The source of these receptors is a young man in good health and CMV-seronegative.

The chain is built from TRBV29-1 and TRBJ2-7, with 9 nucleotides matching TRBD1. Germline lookup yields CDR1 SQVTM and CDR2 ANQGSEA. CDR3 size: 12 residues. Losses at the gene ends were 5 bases for V and 4 bases for J; bases not matched to a gene: 3. The CDR3 reads CSVTTGGYEQYF. The CDR3 DNA follows: TGCAGCGTTACGACAGGGGGATACGAGCAGTACTTC.

The chain uses TRBV5-1 and TRBJ1-1; TRBD1 aligns across 11 bases. This CDR3 spans 17 amino acids. V lost 3 bases to trimming and J lost 4 bases; unmatched junction nucleotides: 11. Germline V CDR1 and CDR2: SGHRS, YFSETQ. CDR3 in amino acids: CASSSGTGGPMGTEAFF. In nucleotides, the CDR3 is TGCGCCAGCAGCTCCGGGACAGGGGGTCCCATGGGCACTGAAGCTTTCTTT.

The rearrangement uses TRBV7-9 and TRBJ2-5; TRBD2 agrees at 7 bases. The CDR3 has 14 residues. V shed 5 bases and J 1 base; nucleotides not matched to a gene: 4. Germline-derived CDR1 and CDR2 are SEHNR and FQNEAQ (reference sequence). CDR3 in amino acids: CASSISSGQETQYF. The DNA of the CDR3 is TGTGCCAGCAGCATCTCTAGCGGCCAAGAGACCCAGTACTTC.

The chain is built from TRBV28 and TRBJ2-7, with 7 bases that match TRBD1. The ends lost 5 bases at V and 7 bases at J; junction bases unmatched: 14. CDR1 is MDHEN, CDR2 SYDVKM, per germline. CDR3 length equals 15 residues. CDR3 nucleotides: TGTGCCAGCAGTCGCAGAGACAGGGATGCATGGGAGCAGTACTTC. Protein sequence: CASSRRDRDAWEQYF. Full variable domain (outside the CDR3, taken from reference TRBV28 and TRBJ2-7): DVKVTQSSRYLVKRTGEKVFLECVQDMDHENMFWYRQDPGLGLRLIYFSYDVKMKEKGDIPEGYSVSREKKERFSLILESASTNQTSMYLCASSRRDRDAWEQYFGPGTRLTVT.

This chain uses TRBV6-4 with TRBJ1-2, with D tentatively TRBD1 (5 bases). The V end was cut by 2 bases, the J end by 4 bases, with 8 bases between. The CDR3 length is 13 residues. CDR1 is MRHNA and CDR2 is SNTAGT in the germline V gene. In DNA form, the CDR3 reads TGTGCCAGCAGTGACGCGCAGGGCTATGGCTACACCTTC. Translation: CASSDAQGYGYTF.

The chain links TRBV4-1 to TRBJ2-5; no definite D call. CDR1 and CDR2 from the germline V gene are MGHRA and YSYEKL. The CDR3 has 18 residues. V gave up 0 bases and J gave up 3 bases, with 20 bases separating them. The CDR3 bases are TGCGCCAGCAGCCAAGATCTTACGAGTGTTCGAGTTGAAGAGACCCAGTACTTC. Amino acids: CASSQDLTSVRVEETQYF.

This chain links TRBV28 with TRBJ2-7; 9 positions agree with TRBD2. The CDR3 contains 19 residues. Trimming removed 3 bases from V and 4 bases from J; junction bases left unmatched: 19. CDR1 and CDR2 (germline): MDHEN, SYDVKM. Here the CDR3 DNA reads TGTGCCAGCAGTTTTTCCCCCGGACGCGGCGGGAGGGGTGGGTACGAGCAGTACTTC. The encoded protein is CASSFSPGRGGRGGYEQYF.

This clone was detected only once. V and J are TRBV10-1 and TRBJ2-1; 12 bases match TRBD2. The germline V gene encodes CDR1 WNHNN and CDR2 SYGVQD (reference sequence). CDR3 length: 15 amino acids. J gave up 6 bases and V 4 bases, and 4 bases lay outside the gene matches. The chain's CDR3 is CASSVGLAGFNEQFF. The CDR3 DNA sequence: TGCGCCAGCAGTGTGGGACTAGCGGGTTTCAATGAGCAGTTCTTC.

The V call is TRBV30, the J call TRBJ1-5; tentatively, D is TRBD1 (5 bases). Trimming left V 0 bases short and J 2 bases short, with 14 bases between. Per germline, CDR1 GTSNPN and CDR2 SVGIG (reference sequence). This CDR3 spans 16 amino acids. The CDR3 region is CAWSVPGAKGNQPQHF. Written as DNA, the CDR3 is TGTGCCTGGAGTGTACCTGGGGCCAAGGGCAATCAGCCCCAGCATTTT.

This clone was seen just once. Other DNA sequences in the same sample also yield this CDR3. The J gene is TRBJ1-1, the V gene TRBV4-1; 7 bases line up with TRBD1. The trim removed 0 bases at V and 0 bases at J, leaving 10 bases unmatched. CDR3 length equals 18 residues. Germline assignment: CDR1 MGHRA and CDR2 YSYEKL. This CDR3 is CASSQDSPGQRLNTEAFF. DNA of the CDR3: TGCGCCAGCAGCCAAGATTCCCCGGGACAGCGACTGAACACTGAAGCTTTCTTT.

The gene calls are TRBV5-6 and TRBJ2-7; 8 positions match TRBD1. CDR3 length: 15 amino acids. Germline lookup yields CDR1 SGHDT and CDR2 YYEEEE. The trim removed 4 bases at V and 5 bases at J, leaving 11 bases unmatched. The CDR3 DNA reads TGTGCCAGCAGCACAGGACAGGGTGGGGGCCACGAGCAGTACTTC. Translation gives CASSTGQGGGHEQYF.

The chain links TRBV18 to TRBJ2-7; TRBD1 matches at 10 bases. V dropped 3 bases and J dropped 7; count of bases not matched to a gene: 15. CDR3 length: 17 amino acids. Per germline, CDR1 KGHSH and CDR2 LQKENI. The CDR3 coding sequence is TGTGCCAGCTCACCCGGGACAGGGGTCGGCCTCCCCCCAGAGCAGTACTTC. Protein product: CASSPGTGVGLPPEQYF.

The gene calls are TRBV29-1 and TRBJ2-3; D is perhaps TRBD2 (5 bases). This CDR3 is 15 amino acids long. Germline CDR1 SQVTM, CDR2 ANQGSEA. V shed 0 bases and J shed 2 bases, with 12 bases lying between them. Here the CDR3 DNA reads TGCAGCGTTGAAGAGCCTAGCCGAAACACAGATACGCAGTATTTT. This encodes CSVEEPSRNTDTQYF.

V is TRBV29-1 and J is TRBJ2-3, with TRBD2 matching 12 bases. The trim removed 6 bases at V and 0 bases at J, leaving 4 bases unmatched. Germline CDR1 is SQVTM and CDR2 is ANQGSEA. The CDR3 length is 15 residues. In DNA, the CDR3 is TGCAGCGTAAGAGGACTAGCGGGAAGCACAGATACGCAGTATTTT. Its protein product is CSVRGLAGSTDTQYF.